This T cell receptor (beta chain) came from a study of T cell changes during pregnancy in multiple sclerosis. TCRdb's copy holds only in-frame clones and misses some; the assay was immunoSEQ multiplex PCR. The sample gives roughly 50,000 clones, approximately 92% of which show up once; about 0.67% is in the top ten. This specimen consisted of CD4+ T cells from peripheral blood mononuclear cells, obtained in the third trimester of pregnancy. This clonotype was obtained from a female donor with multiple sclerosis, enrolled in a pregnancy study.

The CDR3 region has the DNA TGTGCCATCACCGCGGGTACTGAAGCTTTCTTT. This codes for CAITAGTEAFF. The V call is TRBV10-3, the J call TRBJ1-1; no definite D call. The CDR3 loop spans 11 amino acids. Germline V gene sequence: CDR1 ENHRY, CDR2 SYGVKD. Trimming shortened V by 7 bases and J by 5 bases, and 8 bases separated the two germline ends.